This is a list of T cell receptor beta chains from one sample in a study of T-cell reconstitution after alpha-beta-depleted transplantation in children. TCRdb independently ran MiXCR on the PCR reads; one entry per CDR3 protein. Of approximately 200,000 distinct CDR3 sequences listed, 13% to 15% are singletons. Sequenced here: PBMCs from the stem cell graft donor, sampled from the stem cell graft. The receptors come from a human donor who donated a stem cell graft to a child with acute lymphoblastic leukemia. Each CDR3 is given with its conserved first and last residue. The order of the fields is CDR3 protein, CDR3 DNA, V gene, D gene, J gene, clone size. The D gene is left open where the match is weak. Size is stated for part of the rows, as once, few or many counts, or as a class when the clone is expanded.

CDR3 protein: CASLPDTWNTEAFF
CDR3 DNA: TGTGCCAGCCTCCCGGACACTTGGAACACTGAAGCTTTCTTT
V gene: TRBV25-1
D gene: .
J gene: TRBJ1-1
clone size: many

CDR3 protein: CSARSYLASGSSYNEQFF
CDR3 DNA: TGCAGTGCTAGGTCCTATTTGGCTAGCGGGAGCTCCTACAATGAGCAGTTCTTC
V gene: TRBV20-1
D gene: TRBD2
J gene: TRBJ2-1
clone size: many

CDR3 protein: CASSTLGTNDPYEQYF
CDR3 DNA: TGCGCCAGCAGCACATTGGGGACAAATGATCCCTACGAGCAGTACTTC
V gene: TRBV5-1
D gene: .
J gene: TRBJ2-7
clone size: .

CDR3 protein: CASSFAGRTGIYTGELFF
CDR3 DNA: TGTGCCAGCAGCTTTGCAGGCAGGACAGGGATATACACCGGGGAGCTGTTTTTT
V gene: TRBV7-2
D gene: TRBD1
J gene: TRBJ2-2
clone size: many

CDR3 protein: CSARAGGGSSYNEQFF
CDR3 DNA: TGCAGTGCTAGAGCGGGGGGGGGCAGCTCCTACAATGAGCAGTTCTTC
V gene: TRBV20-1
D gene: TRBD2
J gene: TRBJ2-1
clone size: few

CDR3 protein: CASRSGQGADTGELFF
CDR3 DNA: TGTGCCAGCAGGTCGGGGCAGGGGGCAGACACCGGGGAGCTGTTTTTT
V gene: TRBV12-3/TRBV12-4
D gene: TRBD1
J gene: TRBJ2-2
clone size: many

CDR3 protein: CASSEIAGGPETQYF
CDR3 DNA: TGCGCCAGCAGTGAGATAGCGGGAGGGCCGGAGACCCAGTACTTC
V gene: TRBV10-1
D gene: TRBD2
J gene: TRBJ2-5
clone size: few

CDR3 protein: CSAPSAGLSTDTQYF
CDR3 DNA: TGCAGTGCACCGTCAGCGGGGTTAAGCACAGATACGCAGTATTTT
V gene: TRBV20-1
D gene: TRBD2
J gene: TRBJ2-3
clone size: many

CDR3 protein: CASSQHPLTSGKLYEQYF
CDR3 DNA: TGCGCCAGCAGCCAGCATCCCCTAACTAGCGGGAAGCTCTACGAGCAGTACTTC
V gene: TRBV4-1
D gene: TRBD2
J gene: TRBJ2-7
clone size: .

CDR3 protein: CASRAGGDQETQYF
CDR3 DNA: TGTGCCAGCAGAGCAGGGGGCGACCAAGAGACCCAGTACTTC
V gene: TRBV28
D gene: TRBD1
J gene: TRBJ2-5
clone size: many

CDR3 protein: CASRPRENYGYTF
CDR3 DNA: TGTGCCAGCAGGCCCCGGGAGAACTATGGCTACACCTTC
V gene: TRBV6-1
D gene: .
J gene: TRBJ1-2
clone size: many

CDR3 protein: CASSEGTEFQPQHF
CDR3 DNA: TGTGCCAGCAGTGAAGGAACAGAGTTTCAGCCCCAGCATTTT
V gene: TRBV6-1
D gene: .
J gene: TRBJ1-5
clone size: many

CDR3 protein: CASSPGQSSYNSPLHF
CDR3 DNA: TGTGCCAGCAGTCCCGGACAGAGCTCCTATAATTCACCCCTCCACTTT
V gene: TRBV6-1
D gene: .
J gene: TRBJ1-6
clone size: .

CDR3 protein: CASSLGAEGTQETQYF
CDR3 DNA: TGTGCCAGCAGCTTAGGAGCGGAGGGGACCCAAGAGACCCAGTACTTC
V gene: TRBV11-3
D gene: .
J gene: TRBJ2-5
clone size: many

CDR3 protein: CSARVGGQGATRVTEAFF
CDR3 DNA: TGCAGTGCTAGAGTGGGAGGACAGGGGGCGACGAGGGTCACTGAAGCTTTCTTT
V gene: TRBV20-1
D gene: TRBD1
J gene: TRBJ1-1
clone size: many

CDR3 protein: CSARSGRGGTDTQYF
CDR3 DNA: TGCAGTGCTAGAAGCGGGAGGGGGGGGACAGATACGCAGTATTTT
V gene: TRBV20-1
D gene: TRBD2
J gene: TRBJ2-3
clone size: .

CDR3 protein: CASSKGQLVNTEAFF
CDR3 DNA: TGTGCCAGCAGTAAGGGACAGCTAGTGAACACTGAAGCTTTCTTT
V gene: TRBV2
D gene: TRBD1
J gene: TRBJ1-1
clone size: many

CDR3 protein: CSPRRPRDGDTDTQYF
CDR3 DNA: TGCAGCCCACGGAGGCCTCGGGACGGGGACACAGATACGCAGTATTTT
V gene: TRBV29-1
D gene: .
J gene: TRBJ2-3
clone size: many

CDR3 protein: CSARTPSAHTF
CDR3 DNA: TGCAGTGCTAGGACTCCCTCGGCCCACACCTTC
V gene: TRBV20-1
D gene: .
J gene: TRBJ1-2
clone size: few

CDR3 protein: CASSPASGRNKNIQYF
CDR3 DNA: TGTGCCAGCTCACCGGCTAGCGGGAGAAACAAAAACATTCAGTACTTC
V gene: TRBV18
D gene: TRBD2
J gene: TRBJ2-4
clone size: many

CDR3 protein: CATSRGWAGETQYF
CDR3 DNA: TGTGCCACCAGCAGGGGGTGGGCAGGAGAGACCCAGTACTTC
V gene: TRBV15
D gene: .
J gene: TRBJ2-5
clone size: many

CDR3 protein: CASSRIGVGGEEQFF
CDR3 DNA: TGTGCCAGCAGCCGTATCGGGGTGGGGGGGGAAGAGCAGTTCTTC
V gene: TRBV11-3
D gene: TRBD2
J gene: TRBJ2-1
clone size: few

CDR3 protein: CASSPGQGFFGETQYF
CDR3 DNA: .
V gene: TRBV12-3/TRBV12-4
D gene: .
J gene: TRBJ2-5
clone size: many

CDR3 protein: CASSFGFGGVLSGANVLTF
CDR3 DNA: TGCGCCAGCAGCTTTGGGTTTGGAGGGGTCCTCTCTGGGGCCAACGTCCTGACTTTC
V gene: TRBV5-1
D gene: .
J gene: TRBJ2-6
clone size: .

CDR3 protein: CASSLGSFADTQYF
CDR3 DNA: TGTGCCAGCAGCTTAGGGTCCTTCGCAGATACGCAGTATTTT
V gene: TRBV7-9
D gene: .
J gene: TRBJ2-3
clone size: many

CDR3 protein: CAISESGAGGEGQPQHF
CDR3 DNA: TGTGCCATCAGTGAGTCGGGGGCAGGGGGCGAAGGGCAGCCCCAGCATTTT
V gene: TRBV10-3
D gene: TRBD1
J gene: TRBJ1-5
clone size: many

CDR3 protein: CASSAGRNYEQYF
CDR3 DNA: TGTGCCAGCAGTGCCGGACGGAACTACGAGCAGTACTTC
V gene: TRBV12-3/TRBV12-4
D gene: .
J gene: TRBJ2-7
clone size: many